The rows below give T cell receptor beta chains drawn from one sample of a study of cytomegalovirus exposure and HLA in healthy donors. Sequencing was performed with immunoSEQ multiplex PCR; in TCRdb, only in-frame clones are kept and a portion is missing. The sample contains about 160,000 clones, 70% to 90% of which appear only once. Material for sequencing was PBMCs. The receptors derive from a woman aged 25 to 39 in good health and CMV-seronegative. CDR3s include the opening cysteine and the closing phenylalanine or tryptophan. D genes are given only for firm matches. The size entry is marked missing in some rows and otherwise reads once, few, many or a size class.

>TRBV7-9|TRBD1|TRBJ1-1|NA|15
CASSPEQGGYTEAFF
TGTGCCAGCAGCCCCGAACAGGGGGGGTACACTGAAGCTTTCTTT
>TRBV7-9|TRBD2|TRBJ2-7|NA|17
CASSLLTAGGSSYEQYF
TGTGCCAGCAGCTTACTAACGGCGGGAGGGTCCTCCTACGAGCAGTACTTC
>TRBV28|NA|TRBJ1-2|NA|12
CASRLGGYGYTF
TGTGCCAGTAGACTCGGGGGGTATGGCTACACCTTC
>TRBV7-3|TRBD1|TRBJ1-6|once|14
CASSLDRVGSPLHF
TGTGCCAGCAGCCTGGACAGGGTCGGCTCACCCCTCCACTTT
>TRBV6-6|TRBD1|TRBJ1-1|NA|14
CASSSTTGGTEAFF
TGTGCCAGCAGTAGTACCACAGGGGGCACTGAAGCTTTCTTT
>TRBV2|TRBD1|TRBJ1-2|NA|15
CASSDRTGLIYGYTF
TGTGCCAGCAGTGACCGGACAGGGTTAATATATGGCTACACCTTC
>TRBV5-4|TRBD2|TRBJ2-7|NA|14
CASSLGLARDEQYF
TGTGCCAGCAGCCTTGGACTAGCGAGGGACGAGCAGTACTTC
>TRBV10-2|TRBD1|TRBJ1-6|NA|15
CASSERGQGNSPLHF
TGCGCCAGCAGTGAGAGGGGACAGGGAAATTCACCCCTCCACTTT
>TRBV6-6|TRBD1|TRBJ1-1|few|14
CASSYSGQYTEAFF
TGTGCCAGCAGTTACTCGGGACAGTACACTGAAGCTTTCTTT
>TRBV4-1|NA|TRBJ2-3|NA|15
CASSQDSGGTDTQYF
TGCGCCAGCAGCCAAGATAGCGGCGGCACAGATACGCAGTATTTT
>TRBV5-1|NA|TRBJ2-5|NA|16
CASSLSGRGTLETQYF
TGCGCCAGCAGCTTGAGTGGGAGAGGTACATTGGAGACCCAGTACTTC
>TRBV28|TRBD1|TRBJ2-1|NA|15
CASSPTGEWNNEQFF
TGTGCCAGCAGTCCGACAGGGGAGTGGAACAATGAGCAGTTCTTC
>TRBV9|TRBD2|TRBJ2-3|NA|15
CASSPEAGSTDTQYF
TGTGCCAGCAGCCCCGAAGCGGGAAGCACAGATACGCAGTATTTT
>TRBV27|NA|TRBJ2-5|NA|16
CASSLSEVTGQETQYF
TGTGCCAGCAGTTTATCTGAGGTGACCGGGCAAGAGACCCAGTACTTC
>TRBV5-1|NA|TRBJ1-2|NA|14
CASSSLGPNYGYTF
TGCGCCAGCAGTTCACTGGGGCCGAACTATGGCTACACCTTC
>TRBV15|TRBD1|TRBJ1-6|few|15
CATSRSGTGGSPLHF
TGTGCCACCAGCAGGAGCGGGACAGGGGGTTCACCCCTCCACTTT
>TRBV4-1|TRBD1|TRBJ2-7|once|14
CASSQPRDSYEQYF
TGCGCCAGCAGCCAACCTAGGGACAGCTACGAGCAGTACTTC